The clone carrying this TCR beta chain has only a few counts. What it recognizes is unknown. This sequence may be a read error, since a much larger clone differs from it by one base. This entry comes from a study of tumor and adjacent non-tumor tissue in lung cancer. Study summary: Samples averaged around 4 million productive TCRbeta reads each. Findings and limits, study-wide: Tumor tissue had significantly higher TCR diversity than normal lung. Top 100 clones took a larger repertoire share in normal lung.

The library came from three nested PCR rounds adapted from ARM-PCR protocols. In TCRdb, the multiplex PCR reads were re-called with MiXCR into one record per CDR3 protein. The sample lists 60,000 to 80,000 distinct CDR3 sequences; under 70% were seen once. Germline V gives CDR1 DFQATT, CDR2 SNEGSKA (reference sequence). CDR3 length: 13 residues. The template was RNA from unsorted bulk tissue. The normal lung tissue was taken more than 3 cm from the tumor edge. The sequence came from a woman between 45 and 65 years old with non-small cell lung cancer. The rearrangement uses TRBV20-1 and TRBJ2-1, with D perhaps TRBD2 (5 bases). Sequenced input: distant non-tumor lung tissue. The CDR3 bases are TGCAGTACTAGAGATGCGGAGGTTGATGAGCAGTTCTTC. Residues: CSTRDAEVDEQFF.